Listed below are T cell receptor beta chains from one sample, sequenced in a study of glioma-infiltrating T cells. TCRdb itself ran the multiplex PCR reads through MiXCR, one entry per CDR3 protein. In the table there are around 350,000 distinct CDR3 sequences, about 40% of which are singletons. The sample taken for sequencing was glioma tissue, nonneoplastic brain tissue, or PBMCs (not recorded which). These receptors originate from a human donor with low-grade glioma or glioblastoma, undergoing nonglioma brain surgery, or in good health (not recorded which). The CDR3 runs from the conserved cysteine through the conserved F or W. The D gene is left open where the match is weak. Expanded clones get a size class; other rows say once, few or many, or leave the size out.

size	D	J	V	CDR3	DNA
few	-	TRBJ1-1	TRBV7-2	CASSLVLGQVSPEAFF	TGTGCCAGCAGCTTAGTCTTAGGCCAGGTCTCTCCTGAAGCTTTCTTT
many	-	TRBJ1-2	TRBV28	CASSLRHLGYGYTF	TGTGCCAGCAGTTTAAGGCACCTTGGTTACGGCTACACCTTC
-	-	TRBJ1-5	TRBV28	CASILGFSQLQHF	TGTGCCAGCATCCTGGGGTTTAGTCAGCTCCAGCATTTT
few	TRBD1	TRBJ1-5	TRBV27	CASSPQGCNQPQHF	TGTGCCAGCAGTCCACAGGGGTGCAATCAGCCCCAGCATTTT
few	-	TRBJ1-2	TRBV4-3	CASSQNTWAGNYGYTF	TGCGCCAGCAGCCAAAATACTTGGGCAGGGAACTATGGCTACACCTTC
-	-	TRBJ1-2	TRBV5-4	CASSQTGIYGYTF	TGTGCCAGCAGCCAAACAGGGATCTATGGCTACACCTTC
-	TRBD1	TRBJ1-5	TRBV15	CATSLTGDGNQPLHF	TGTGCCACCAGCTTAACAGGGGATGGCAATCAGCCCCTGCATTTT
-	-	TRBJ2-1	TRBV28	CAGSSRRDMHEGPQFF	TGTGCCGGCAGTTCCCGCCGGGACATGCACGAAGGGCCTCAGTTCTTC
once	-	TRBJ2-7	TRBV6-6	CASSQRRANPVPYGQYF	TGTGCCAGCAGCCAACGTCGGGCAAACCCCGTCCCCTACGGGCAGTACTTC
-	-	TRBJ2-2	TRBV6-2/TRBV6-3	CASSYLTGDNTNTGELFF	TGTGCCAGCAGCTACTTAACAGGAGACAATACAAACACCGGGGAGCTGTTTTTT
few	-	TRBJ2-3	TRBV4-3	CASSQAFGRGGDTQYF	TGCGCCAGCAGCCAAGCCTTTGGGAGGGGGGGAGATACGCAGTATTTT
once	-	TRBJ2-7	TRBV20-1	CSAPSGLALGEEYF	TGCAGTGCCCCCTCCGGCCTAGCTCTGGGGGAGGAGTACTTC
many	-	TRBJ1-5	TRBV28	CASSRQAGMGNQPQHF	TGTGCCAGCAGCCGCCAGGCGGGAATGGGCAATCAGCCCCAGCATTTT
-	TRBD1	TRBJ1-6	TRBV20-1	CSARGVPGQGYNSPLHF	TGCAGTGCTAGAGGCGTACCGGGACAGGGTTATAATTCACCCCTCCACTTT
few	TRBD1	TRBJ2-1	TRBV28	CASSFRGQGVENEQFF	TGTGCCAGCAGTTTCCGTGGACAGGGGGTGGAGAATGAGCAGTTCTTC
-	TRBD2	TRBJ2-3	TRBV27	CASSRTSGGQDTQYF	TGTGCCAGCAGTCGTACTAGCGGGGGTCAGGATACGCAGTATTTT
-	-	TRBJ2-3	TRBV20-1	CSASREGLTDTQYF	TGCAGTGCCTCGCGCGAGGGTCTCACAGATACGCAGTATTTT
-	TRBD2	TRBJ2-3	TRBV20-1	CSARLAESTDTQYF	TGCAGTGCAAGACTAGCGGAGAGCACAGATACGCAGTATTTT
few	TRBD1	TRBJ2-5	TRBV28	CASSSWTGGAGKETQYF	TGTGCCAGCAGTTCCTGGACAGGGGGCGCGGGCAAAGAGACCCAGTACTTC
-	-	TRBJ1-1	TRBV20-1	CSARDGEGAWGNTEAFF	TGCAGTGCTAGAGATGGGGAGGGTGCGTGGGGGAACACTGAAGCTTTCTTT
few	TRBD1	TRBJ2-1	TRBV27	CASSLYALLGTGKRMHEQFF	TGTGCCAGCAGTTTATATGCCCTCTTAGGGACAGGGAAGAGGATGCATGAGCAGTTCTTC
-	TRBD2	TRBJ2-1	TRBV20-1	CSVSPGLAGNEQFF	TGCAGTGTTTCACCGGGACTAGCGGGCAATGAGCAGTTCTTC
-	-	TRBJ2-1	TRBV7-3	CASSSGGGSYNEQFF	TGTGCCAGCAGCTCCGGGGGAGGCTCATACAATGAGCAGTTCTTC
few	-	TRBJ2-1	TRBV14	CASSQDLRRTPRNNEQFF	TGTGCCAGCAGCCAAGATCTGAGAAGGACTCCTCGCAACAATGAGCAGTTCTTC
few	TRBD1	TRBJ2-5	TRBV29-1	CSVAGGAETQYF	TGCAGCGTGGCAGGGGGCGCGGAGACCCAGTACTTC
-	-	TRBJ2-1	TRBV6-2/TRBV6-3	CASSYAPGRGVEFEQFF	TGTGCCAGCAGTTACGCTCCCGGTAGAGGAGTGGAATTTGAGCAGTTCTTC
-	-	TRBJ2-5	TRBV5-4	CASSPSGGKETQYF	TGTGCCAGCAGCCCCTCTGGGGGAAAAGAGACCCAGTACTTC
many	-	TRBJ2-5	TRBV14	CASSLNRETQYF	TGTGCCAGCAGCCTTAACCGGGAGACCCAGTACTTC
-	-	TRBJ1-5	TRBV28	CASSLAQGDQPQQF	TGTGCCAGCAGTTTGGCACAGGGCGATCAGCCCCAGCAGTTT
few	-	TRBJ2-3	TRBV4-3	CASSQGGWDTDTQYF	TGCGCCAGCAGCCAAGGCGGGTGGGACACAGATACGCAGTATTTT
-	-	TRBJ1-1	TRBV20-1	CSAPGQNTEAFF	TGCAGTGCTCCAGGACAGAACACTGAAGCTTTCTTT
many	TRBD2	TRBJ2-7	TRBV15	CATSTRQTGTSFHF	TGTGCCACCAGCACTCGACAGACCGGGACTAGCTTCCACTTC
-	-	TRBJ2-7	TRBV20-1	CSARVRGDSGYESYEQYF	TGCAGTGCTAGAGTGAGGGGGGACAGCGGATATGAGAGCTACGAGCAGTACTTC
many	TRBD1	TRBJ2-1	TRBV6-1	CASSAYQGAYNEQFF	TGTGCCAGCAGTGCATATCAGGGGGCGTACAATGAGCAGTTCTTC
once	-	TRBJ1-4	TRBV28	CASSPASGPFRDTLTTNEKLFF	TGTGCCAGCAGTCCCGCCTCGGGCCCCTTTCGGGACACTTTAACAACTAATGAAAAACTGTTTTTT
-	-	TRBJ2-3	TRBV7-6	CASSSQTGASTDTQYF	TGTGCCAGCAGCTCGCAAACCGGTGCTAGCACAGATACGCAGTATTTT
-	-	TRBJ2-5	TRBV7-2	CASSPFFRLQGTQYF	TGTGCCAGCAGCCCTTTCTTTAGGTTACAAGGGACCCAGTACTTC
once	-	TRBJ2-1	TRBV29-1	CSVGWASYNEQFF	TGCAGCGTCGGGTGGGCTTCCTACAATGAGCAGTTCTTC
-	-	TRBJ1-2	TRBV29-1	CSVGGRGGLGYTF	TGCAGCGTTGGGGGCCGTGGAGGGTTGGGCTACACCTTC
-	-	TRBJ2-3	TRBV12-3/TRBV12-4	CASSKGRGESDTQYF	TGTGCCAGCAGTAAAGGAAGGGGGGAGTCAGATACGCAGTATTTT
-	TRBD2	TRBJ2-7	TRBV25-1	CASSEGVRTGWTSGSEQYF	TGTGCCAGCAGTGAAGGGGTGAGGACAGGGTGGACTAGCGGGAGCGAGCAGTACTTC
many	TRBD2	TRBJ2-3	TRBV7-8	CASSPSSGSDTQYF	TGTGCCAGCAGCCCATCAAGCGGGAGTGATACGCAGTATTTT
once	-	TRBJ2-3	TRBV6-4	CASSESLPSKDTQYF	TGTGCCAGCAGTGAGTCGTTGCCTAGCAAAGATACGCAGTATTTT
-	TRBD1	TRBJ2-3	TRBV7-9	CASSPTPDRGRDTQYF	TGTGCCAGCAGCCCAACACCAGACAGGGGGCGGGATACGCAGTATTTT
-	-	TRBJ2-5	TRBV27	CASSYREETKYF	TGTGCCAGCAGTTACAGAGAGGAGACCAAGTACTTC
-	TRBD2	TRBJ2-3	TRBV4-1	CASSQGGGADTDTQYF	TGCGCCAGCAGCCAAGGCGGGGGAGCGGACACAGATACGCAGTATTTT